The 30 T cell receptor beta chains reported below all come from one sample, sequenced in a study of spatial heterogeneity in lung cancer. The time point denotes: sample taken at primary tumor resection. Whole RNA came from tumor, nontumor lung or frozen PBMC and was sequenced without being sorted. TCRdb fed the 5' RACE reads into MiXCR, producing one record per CDR3 protein. This sample carries more than 10,000 distinct CDR3 sequences, nearly 5.5% of them seen once, and the ten largest clones take about a quarter. Sequences were derived from PBMCs, sampled at surgery. The receptors originated from a male donor with early-stage non-small cell lung cancer.

Many counts were recorded for this clonotype. The chain uses TRBV9 and TRBJ2-7; 8 positions match TRBD2. V gave up 2 bases and J gave up 5 bases; unmatched junction bases: 9. The CDR3 has 15 amino acids. Germline loops: CDR1 SGDLS, CDR2 YYNGEE. CDR3 in amino acids: CASSVTSGRDNEQYF. CDR3 coding DNA: TGTGCCAGCAGCGTCACCAGCGGGAGAGATAACGAGCAGTACTTC.

A note on this clonotype: A much larger clone differs from this one at a single base, so this may be a read error. The J gene is TRBJ2-3, the V gene TRBV5-4; TRBD2 aligns across 8 bases. Looked up from germline, CDR1 is SGHNT and CDR2 is YYREEE (reference sequence). The CDR3 contains 14 residues. The CDR3 region has the DNA TGTGCCAGCTGCTTGGCAGCGGGAGCAGATACGCAGTATTTT. Amino acids: CASCLAAGADTQYF.

This clonotype was observed a few times. This CDR3 reads CASSQAGGAYETQYF. In nucleotides, the CDR3 is TGCGCCAGCAGCCAAGCGGGGGGCGCCTACGAGACCCAGTACTTC. V gene TRBV4-1 combines with J gene TRBJ2-5, with D possibly TRBD2 on 7 matching bases. This CDR3 is 15 amino acids long. CDR1 and CDR2 from the germline V gene are MGHRA and YSYEKL. Trimming pared 1 base from V and 5 bases from J, leaving 14 bases between.

This clonotype was seen repeatedly, ten times or more. The chain uses TRBV28 and TRBJ1-5; no clear D gene. V shed 11 bases and J shed 4 bases, with 15 bases lying between them. The CDR3 loop spans 13 amino acids. Germline V gives CDR1 MDHEN, CDR2 SYDVKM. The CDR3 spells CAGGMEGNQPQHF. The DNA for the CDR3 is TGTGCCGGCGGCATGGAAGGGAATCAGCCCCAGCATTTT.

This clonotype was observed at least ten times. The V call is TRBV12-3 or TRBV12-4, the J call TRBJ1-1; D might be TRBD1 (6 bases). Trimming left V 6 bases short and J 4 bases short, with 15 bases between. The CDR3 loop spans 14 amino acids. The CDR3 DNA follows: TGTGCCAGCAGAAGCTCAGAGGGGGGCACTGAAGCTTTCTTT. Its protein product is CASRSSEGGTEAFF.

This clonotype showed up many times. The CDR3 DNA reads as TGCAGCGTTGAAGGGCCAGGCACTGAAGCTTTCTTT. Protein product: CSVEGPGTEAFF. The chain carries TRBV29-1 and TRBJ1-1; D is unresolved. V was trimmed by 1 base and J by 4 bases, leaving 7 bases between them. The V gene's germline CDR1 is SQVTM and CDR2 ANQGSEA. This CDR3 is built from 12 residues.

This clonotype is categorized as medium-sized (0.01 to 0.1%). V and J are TRBV29-1 and TRBJ2-2; D is ambiguous. V lost 7 bases, J lost 4 bases, and 13 bases lay in between. CDR1 is SQVTM, CDR2 ANQGSEA, per germline. The CDR3 runs to 13 residues. CDR3 loop: CSATTSGTGELFF. Here the CDR3 DNA reads TGCAGCGCTACGACCTCGGGCACCGGGGAGCTGTTTTTT.

This clonotype is deemed medium-sized. V usage is TRBV2 and J usage is TRBJ2-5; possible D gene TRBD2, 5 bases. The germline gives CDR1 SNHLY, CDR2 FYNNEI. The CDR3 sequence is 14 residues long. The V end was cut by 5 bases, the J end by 2 bases, with 12 bases between. CDR3 residues: CASSPDYLQETQYF. In DNA form, the CDR3 reads TGTGCCAGCAGTCCCGACTACCTACAAGAGACCCAGTACTTC.

This clonotype was seen many times. The rearrangement uses TRBV20-1 and TRBJ2-2; D is undetermined. Germline CDR1 is DFQATT and CDR2 is SNEGSKA (reference sequence). The CDR3 has 13 residues. Trimming removed 3 bases at V and 5 bases at J, with 10 bases between. As DNA, the CDR3 is TGCAGTGCTAGTCACGGCAGGACCGGGGAGCTGTTTTTT. Residues: CSASHGRTGELFF.

By sample share, this clonotype is medium-sized. The rearrangement links TRBV20-1 to TRBJ2-7; 12 bases fit TRBD2. Germline CDR1 is DFQATT and CDR2 is SNEGSKA (reference sequence). CDR3 length equals 17 residues. J lost 0 bases, V lost 5 bases, and 11 bases had no gene match. The CDR3 sequence is CSARGTGLAGSSYEQYF. For the CDR3, the DNA is TGCAGTGCTCGCGGTACCGGACTAGCGGGGAGCTCCTACGAGCAGTACTTC.

This clonotype has ten or more counts. The chain carries TRBV5-1 and TRBJ2-7; 7 bases agree with TRBD1. This CDR3 region has 14 residues. Germline values: CDR1 SGHRS, CDR2 YFSETQ. The V segment lost 4 bases and the J segment 3 bases; nucleotides outside the gene matches: 7. The CDR3 sequence: CASSLDRQDYEQYF. CDR3 sequence (DNA): TGCGCCAGCAGCCTGGACAGGCAGGACTACGAGCAGTACTTC.

This clonotype was recorded many times. The chain joins TRBV20-1 to TRBJ2-1, with TRBD2 as a possible D gene (6 bases). The V end was cut by 6 bases, the J end by 0 bases, with 15 bases between. From germline, CDR1 is DFQATT and CDR2 SNEGSKA (reference sequence). The CDR3 is made up of 15 amino acids. The CDR3 coding sequence is TGCAGTGCGGGGGACGCGGGAAGCTCCTACAATGAGCAGTTCTTC. It is translated as CSAGDAGSSYNEQFF.

The table lists this clonotype with many counts. The V call is TRBV6-2 or TRBV6-3, the J call TRBJ2-7; 8 bases fit TRBD2. The trim removed 2 bases at V and 3 bases at J, leaving 6 bases unmatched. Germline CDR1 and CDR2: MNHEY and SVGEGT. The CDR3 is 15 amino acids. The CDR3 DNA reads TGTGCCAGCAGTTACGAGGCGGGGGGACTCTACGAGCAGTACTTC. This encodes CASSYEAGGLYEQYF.

This clonotype was observed many times. The rearrangement uses TRBV20-1 and TRBJ1-1; maybe TRBD1 (5 bases). Per the germline V gene, CDR1 is DFQATT and CDR2 is SNEGSKA (reference sequence). The CDR3 contains 13 residues. V was shortened by 3 bases and J by 3 bases, with 11 bases between the two germline ends. CDR3 in amino acids: CSASGGRDTEAFF. The CDR3 DNA follows: TGCAGTGCTAGCGGGGGAAGGGACACTGAAGCTTTCTTT.

The chain has TRBV29-1 and TRBJ2-3, with 10 positions matching TRBD2. This CDR3 contains 16 residues. J was trimmed by 7 bases and V by 6 bases; bases with no gene match: 16. Germline CDR1 SQVTM, CDR2 ANQGSEA. CDR3 DNA sequence: TGCAGCGTAACAAATCCCTCTAGCGGGAGTGTGAATACGCAGTATTTT. Protein sequence: CSVTNPSSGSVNTQYF.

Worth noting for this clonotype: This could be a read error, since a much larger clone is one nucleotide away. The chain links TRBV3-1 to TRBJ2-7, with D tentatively TRBD1 (5 bases). This CDR3 has 11 residues. Germline CDR1 LGHDT, CDR2 YNNKEL (reference sequence). The CDR3 nucleotides read TGTGTCAGCAGCCAGGGCTACGAGCAGTACTTC. This encodes CVSSQGYEQYF.

This clonotype has a count of ten or more. The V call is TRBV19, the J call TRBJ2-7, with D hard to call. Per germline, CDR1 LNHDA and CDR2 SQIVND (reference sequence). Trimming removed 1 base from V and 6 bases from J, with 13 bases in between. This CDR3 region has 14 residues. The CDR3, as DNA: TGTGCCAGTAGTATAGTCCCTCGCTTTTCCGAGCAGTACTTC. It encodes CASSIVPRFSEQYF.

This clonotype was counted many times. J is TRBJ2-7 and V is TRBV20-1; D assignment may be TRBD1 or TRBD2 (5 bases each). CDR1 is DFQATT and CDR2 is SNEGSKA in the germline V gene (reference sequence). CDR3 length: 13 amino acids. V lost 6 bases and J 5 bases, leaving 17 bases between the germline ends. CDR3 bases: TGCAGTGCAGCTCGGGACGCCTCGGACGAGCAGTACTTC. Protein sequence: CSAARDASDEQYF.

Sample share makes this clonotype medium-sized. This chain joins TRBV12-3 or TRBV12-4 and TRBJ2-7; D uncertain. The CDR3 loop spans 15 amino acids. Trimming cost V 6 bases and J 2 bases, with 17 bases left between them. The CDR3, as DNA: TGTGCCAGCAGCCCCGCGTCGGATAGTACCTACGAGCAGTACTTC. It translates to CASSPASDSTYEQYF.

This clonotype was counted ten times or more. V gene TRBV2 combines with J gene TRBJ2-7, with a weak D call TRBD1 (6 bases). Germline assignment: CDR1 SNHLY and CDR2 FYNNEI. Trimming took 10 bases from V and 4 from J, leaving 17 bases between them. The CDR3 totals 13 residues. The CDR3 region has the DNA TGTGCCACCTCAGGGGCTATTACTTACGAGCAGTACTTC. This translates into CATSGAITYEQYF.

Sample share makes this clonotype medium-sized (0.01 to 0.1%). The chain links TRBV20-1 to TRBJ1-1; a possible D gene is TRBD1 (5 bases). The ends were cut back, 0 bases at V and 0 bases at J, with 11 bases in the middle. The CDR3 totals 15 residues. Germline loops: CDR1 DFQATT, CDR2 SNEGSKA (reference sequence). The CDR3 loop is CSARDFAGLNTEAFF. Written as DNA, the CDR3 is TGCAGTGCTAGAGATTTCGCAGGGCTGAACACTGAAGCTTTCTTT.

This clonotype showed up many times. V usage is TRBV29-1 and J usage is TRBJ1-3; unclear D gene. Trimming took off 3 bases at V and 8 bases at J, with 14 bases between the two ends. This CDR3 is built from 13 residues. The germline gives CDR1 SQVTM, CDR2 ANQGSEA. CDR3 protein: CSVESVAGDTIYF. In DNA form, the CDR3 reads TGCAGCGTTGAGTCGGTTGCTGGGGACACCATATATTTT.

This clonotype was counted only a few times. The genes are TRBV7-2 and TRBJ2-4, with 10 nucleotides matching TRBD1. Looked up from germline, CDR1 is SGHTA and CDR2 is FQGNSA. The CDR3 length is 16 residues. V lost 1 base to trimming and J lost 5 bases; unmatched junction nucleotides: 5. The CDR3 region has the DNA TGTGCCAGCAGCTTAGGACGTGGACAGGGGGAAAACATTCAGTACTTC. Translated: CASSLGRGQGENIQYF.

This clonotype is deemed medium-sized. This chain links TRBV3-1 with TRBJ1-4; 9 nucleotides line up with TRBD1. Germline-derived CDR1 and CDR2 are LGHDT and YNNKEL (reference sequence). After removal of 7 bases from V and 0 bases from J, the junction contained 9 bases not matched to a gene. The CDR3 runs to 17 residues. In nucleotides, the CDR3 is TGTGCCAGCACCAGACAGGGGGGGGGAGCAACTAATGAAAAACTGTTTTTT. Translation: CASTRQGGGATNEKLFF. The full variable domain, in which reference TRBV3-1 and TRBJ1-4 provide the parts outside the CDR3, is DTAVSQTPKYLVTQMGNDKSIKCEQNLGHDTMYWYKQDSKKFLKIMFSYNNKELIINETVPNRFSPKSPDKAHLNLHINSLELGDSAVYFCASTRQGGGATNEKLFFGSGTQLSVL.

In its sample, this clonotype was seen many times. V gene TRBV12-3 or TRBV12-4 combines with J gene TRBJ1-6, with a weak D call TRBD1 (5 bases). Trimming took 5 bases from V and 9 from J, leaving 14 bases between them. There are 14 residues in the CDR3. In DNA, the CDR3 is TGTGCCAGCAGTCCCTTCGGGGGAGGTTCACCCCTCCACTTT. This sequence encodes CASSPFGGGSPLHF.

This clonotype was counted ten times or more. This rearrangement joins TRBV2 to TRBJ2-7; TRBD2 agrees at 11 bases. Germline CDR1 SNHLY, CDR2 FYNNEI. The trim removed 7 bases at V and 3 bases at J, leaving 8 bases unmatched. The CDR3 extends over 15 amino acids. The CDR3 region is CASTFQLAGGYEQYF. The CDR3, as DNA: TGTGCCAGCACCTTTCAGCTAGCGGGAGGCTACGAGCAGTACTTC.

In its sample, this clonotype was seen many times. This chain uses TRBV6-5 with TRBJ2-5, with D unresolved. There are 13 residues in the CDR3. V was clipped by 6 bases and J by 7 bases, with 15 bases between them. Germline V gene data show CDR1 as MNHEY and CDR2 as SVGAGI. Written as DNA, the CDR3 is TGTGCCAGCAGAGCAGGCCTTCGCGGGACCCAGTACTTC. It encodes CASRAGLRGTQYF.

This clonotype was observed at least ten times. The genes are TRBV5-1 and TRBJ2-7; 11 bases align to TRBD2. This CDR3 has 15 residues. CDR1 SGHRS and CDR2 YFSETQ come from the germline V gene. V was clipped by 4 bases and J by 2 bases; unmatched bases: 5. CDR3 protein: CASSLTSGSTYEQYF. The CDR3 DNA is TGCGCCAGCAGCCTTACTAGCGGGAGTACCTACGAGCAGTACTTC.

This clonotype was seen repeatedly, ten times or more. The chain recombines TRBV29-1 with TRBJ2-4; D gene ambiguous. The CDR3 spans 11 residues. Germline V gene lookup returns CDR1 SQVTM and CDR2 ANQGSEA. V lost 6 bases, J lost 0 bases, and 3 bases lay in between. In DNA form, the CDR3 reads TGCAGCGTGGTAGCCAAAAACATTCAGTACTTC. Its protein product is CSVVAKNIQYF. Combining the CDR3 with reference TRBV29-1 and TRBJ2-4 gives the whole variable domain SAVISQKPSRDICQRGTSLTIQCQVDSQVTMMFWYRQQPGQSLTLIATANQGSEATYESGFVIDKFPISRPNLTFSTLTVSNMSPEDSSIYLCSVVAKNIQYFGAGTRLSVL.

V is TRBV12-3 or TRBV12-4 and J is TRBJ1-1, with TRBD1 matching over 11 bases. After removal of 3 bases from V and 3 bases from J, the junction contained 3 bases not matched to a gene. The CDR3 length is 15 residues. This CDR3 reads CASSLTGQGDTEAFF. The CDR3 DNA follows: TGTGCCAGCAGTTTGACGGGACAGGGGGACACTGAAGCTTTCTTT.